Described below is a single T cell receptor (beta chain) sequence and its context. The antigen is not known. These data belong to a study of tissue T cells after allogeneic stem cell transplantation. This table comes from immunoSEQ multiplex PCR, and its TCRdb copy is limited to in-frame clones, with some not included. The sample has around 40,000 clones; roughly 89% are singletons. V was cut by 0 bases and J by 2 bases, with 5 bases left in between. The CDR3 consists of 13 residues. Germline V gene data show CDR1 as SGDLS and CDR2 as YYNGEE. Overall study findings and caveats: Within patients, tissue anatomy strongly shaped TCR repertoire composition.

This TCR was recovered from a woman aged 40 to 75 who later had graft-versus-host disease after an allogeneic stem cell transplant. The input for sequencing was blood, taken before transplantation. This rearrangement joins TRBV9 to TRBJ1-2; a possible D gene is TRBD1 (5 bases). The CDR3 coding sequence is TGTGCCAGCAGCGTAGGGGGGAACTATGGCTACACCTTC. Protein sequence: CASSVGGNYGYTF.